This T cell receptor (beta chain) was observed in a study of T cell responses to AZD1222 COVID-19 vaccine. Study-wide points: Across spike, vaccine-associated CD4 TCRs were found, dominant at 160-218 and 743-854. Spike-specific TCRs gained breadth and depth after people received two AZD1222 doses. Reports indicate that nearly half of spike-specific TCRs are directed at unmutated variant regions. White British donors predominated, females outnumbered males, and clonal diversity was possibly underestimated.

Concerning this clone: As yet, its antigen is unknown.

Sequencing was performed with immunoSEQ multiplex PCR; in TCRdb, only in-frame clones are kept and a portion is missing. Found here are 90,000 to 150,000 clones, about nine tenths of them singletons; the top ten hold roughly 2.3%. This sequence originates from an adult in good health. This specimen was peripheral blood, taken on day 0 of AZD1222 vaccination.

DNA of the CDR3: TGTGCCAGCAGTTTCCCCGGGGGATTTAGCAATCAGCCCCAGCATTTT. Encoded protein: CASSFPGGFSNQPQHF. The chain combines TRBV28 with TRBJ1-5, with a tentative D call TRBD1 (5 bases). Trimming stripped 3 bases from V and 0 bases from J, with 12 bases between. CDR3 size: 16 residues. The germline gives CDR1 MDHEN, CDR2 SYDVKM.